The 24 T cell receptor beta chains below were found in one sample sequenced in a study of cytomegalovirus exposure and HLA in healthy donors. The PCR used 60 Vbeta and 13 Jbeta primers. Method: immunoSEQ multiplex PCR; TCRdb's copy keeps in-frame clones and lacks some. The sample lists about 200,000 clones, roughly four fifths occurring once. The sample consisted of PBMCs. The source of these receptors is a woman aged 35 to 49 in good health and CMV-seronegative.

The chain joins TRBV7-8 to TRBJ2-1; tentative D call: TRBD2 (6 bases). CDR3 length: 19 residues. V was clipped by 1 base and J by 2 bases, with 21 bases between them. From germline, CDR1 is SGHVS and CDR2 FQNEAQ. The DNA for the CDR3 is TGTGCCAGCAGCTTAGGGTGGGGGGTGGAGGGCGCAACCTACAATGAGCAGTTCTTC. This translates into CASSLGWGVEGATYNEQFF.

This chain connects TRBV27 to TRBJ2-1; the match to TRBD2 covers 10 bases. Germline V gene sequence: CDR1 MNHEY, CDR2 SMNVEV (reference sequence). The CDR3 covers 15 residues. V trimming: 3 bases; J trimming: 3 bases; junction bases outside the gene matches: 2. This CDR3 is CASSLLAGDYNEQFF. DNA for the CDR3: TGTGCCAGCAGTTTGCTAGCGGGAGACTACAATGAGCAGTTCTTC.

This chain connects TRBV5-1 to TRBJ1-1, with D unresolved. The V gene's germline CDR1 is SGHRS and CDR2 YFSETQ. V lost 4 bases and J 0 bases, leaving 13 bases between the germline ends. CDR3 length equals 15 residues. DNA for the CDR3: TGCGCCAGCAGCCTGGGGAGCTCCATGAACACTGAAGCTTTCTTT. Protein: CASSLGSSMNTEAFF.

This clone has a handful of counts. V and J are TRBV4-1 and TRBJ2-3, with TRBD2 matching over 10 bases. CDR1 and CDR2 (germline): MGHRA, YSYEKL. CDR3 length equals 17 residues. The J segment lost 7 bases and the V segment lost 3 bases, leaving 13 bases of the junction unmatched. This chain's CDR3 is CASSQGWSGRARNTQYF. The CDR3 DNA sequence: TGCGCCAGCAGCCAGGGATGGAGCGGGAGGGCCAGGAATACGCAGTATTTT.

V usage is TRBV30 and J usage is TRBJ1-1, with TRBD1 as a possible D gene (6 bases). The V gene lost 0 bases and the J gene lost 5 bases, with 10 bases spanning the gap. Germline-derived CDR1 and CDR2 are GTSNPN and SVGIG (reference sequence). The CDR3 loop spans 13 amino acids. The CDR3 sequence is CAWSVSRGTEAFF. CDR3 bases: TGTGCCTGGAGTGTTTCCAGGGGAACTGAAGCTTTCTTT. Full variable domain (rest looked up from reference TRBV30 and TRBJ1-1): SQTIHQWPATLVQPVGSPLSLECTVEGTSNPNLYWYRQAAGRGLQLLFYSVGIGQISSEVPQNLSASRPQDRQFILSSKKLLLSDSGFYLCAWSVSRGTEAFFGQGTRLTVV.

This clone has a handful of counts. This chain connects TRBV20-1 to TRBJ2-1; tentatively, D is TRBD2 (6 bases). Germline V CDR1 and CDR2: DFQATT, SNEGSKA (reference sequence). The germline V and J ends were trimmed by 4 bases and 12 bases, with 13 bases remaining between them. This CDR3 has 11 residues. CDR3 region: CSAKTPGRQFF. CDR3 coding DNA: TGCAGTGCTAAGACCCCCGGGAGGCAGTTCTTC.

The V and J genes are TRBV6-4 and TRBJ2-3; D is perhaps TRBD1 (6 bases). The CDR3 runs to 13 residues. Trimming took 8 bases from V and 2 from J, leaving 11 bases between them. Germline-derived CDR1 and CDR2 are MRHNA and SNTAGT. The CDR3 region is CASGRDTTDTQYF. CDR3 nucleotides: TGTGCCAGCGGCCGGGACACCACAGATACGCAGTATTTT.

The rearrangement uses TRBV30 and TRBJ1-1; 7 bases map to TRBD1. This CDR3 contains 13 residues. Germline assignment: CDR1 GTSNPN and CDR2 SVGIG (reference sequence). Trimming removed 5 bases from V and 0 bases from J; junction bases left unmatched: 3. The CDR3 is CAWETGMNTEAFF. The CDR3 bases are TGTGCCTGGGAGACAGGGATGAACACTGAAGCTTTCTTT.

This rearrangement joins TRBV9 to TRBJ2-3; TRBD1 agrees at 8 bases. CDR1 and CDR2 (germline): SGDLS, YYNGEE. The J segment lost 2 bases and the V segment lost 3 bases, leaving 8 bases of the junction unmatched. The CDR3 is 16 amino acids. The CDR3 reads CASSAHWTGTTDTQYF. In nucleotides, the CDR3 is TGTGCCAGCAGCGCTCACTGGACAGGGACCACAGATACGCAGTATTTT.

This clone was picked up a small number of times. An end of the junction does not agree with germline; a read error may underlie this. The chain has TRBV7-9 and TRBJ2-7; 7 nucleotides agree with TRBD2. The CDR3 extends over 11 amino acids. The germline V gene has CDR1 SEHNR and CDR2 FQNEAQ (reference sequence). The CDR3 is CSSSLGGEQYF. The CDR3, as DNA: TGTTCCAGCAGCCTGGGGGGGGAGCAGTACTTC.

This chain joins TRBV30 and TRBJ1-2; D uncertain. The germline V and J ends were trimmed by 0 bases and 8 bases, with 10 bases remaining between them. The germline CDR1 and CDR2 sequences are GTSNPN and SVGIG (reference sequence). This CDR3 region has 12 residues. The CDR3 here is CAWSVGSRGYTF. The CDR3 region has the DNA TGTGCCTGGAGTGTGGGCTCAAGGGGCTACACCTTC.

On this clone itself: Sequence at one end of the junction differs from germline and may be a read error. This chain joins TRBV27 and TRBJ2-7, with 7 bases matching TRBD1. The germline gives CDR1 MNHEY, CDR2 SMNVEV (reference sequence). This CDR3 is 15 amino acids long. CDR3 in amino acids: CASSPEDRPNYEQHF. CDR3 in DNA: TGTGCCAGCAGTCCAGAGGACAGGCCGAACTACGAGCAGCACTTC.

CDR3 DNA: TGTGCCAGCAGTGTGACAGAATGGGCTTACGAGCAGTACTTC. This codes for CASSVTEWAYEQYF. The V gene is TRBV2, the J gene TRBJ2-7, with D maybe TRBD1 (5 bases). CDR1 and CDR2 (germline): SNHLY, FYNNEI. Trimming stripped 4 bases from V and 4 bases from J, with 14 bases between. The CDR3 spans 14 residues.

V usage is TRBV11-1 and J usage is TRBJ2-3, with 7 bases identical to TRBD2. J lost 2 bases, V lost 1 base, and 6 bases had no gene match. This CDR3 is built from 16 residues. Germline V gene sequence: CDR1 SGHAT, CDR2 FQDESV (reference sequence). CDR3 DNA sequence: TGTGCCAGCAGCTTAGGGGCGGGAGTCCTCACAGATACGCAGTATTTT. Translating gives CASSLGAGVLTDTQYF.

This clone was counted a single time. V usage is TRBV28 and J usage is TRBJ1-2; D is unclear. CDR3 length equals 12 residues. Trimming removed 11 bases from V and 8 bases from J, with 18 bases in between. The V gene's germline CDR1 is MDHEN and CDR2 SYDVKM. The CDR3 protein is CALSPIYPGYTF. CDR3 bases: TGTGCCCTAAGCCCCATCTATCCCGGCTACACCTTC.

The chain employs TRBV7-8 and TRBJ2-1, with 9 positions matching TRBD1. Per germline, CDR1 SGHVS and CDR2 FQNEAQ. The CDR3 covers 13 residues. V lost 1 base to trimming and J lost 14 bases; unmatched junction nucleotides: 6. The CDR3 reads CASSLGQRDREFF. In nucleotides, the CDR3 is TGTGCCAGCAGCTTAGGGCAGCGGGACAGGGAGTTCTTC.

The rearrangement joins TRBV27 to TRBJ2-7; tentatively, D is TRBD1 (5 bases). Trimming left V 10 bases short and J 7 bases short, with 23 bases between. Germline V gene lookup returns CDR1 MNHEY and CDR2 SMNVEV (reference sequence). The CDR3 contains 14 residues. The CDR3 here is CATSSLGPVWEQYF. CDR3 DNA sequence: TGTGCCACCTCGTCTTTGGGGCCGGTCTGGGAGCAGTACTTC.

The gene calls are TRBV5-5 and TRBJ1-4, with 9 bases aligning to TRBD1. J was trimmed by 2 bases and V by 4 bases; bases with no gene match: 3. The CDR3 consists of 15 residues. The germline CDR1 and CDR2 sequences are SGHKS and YYEKEE (reference sequence). The CDR3 DNA reads as TGTGCCAGCAGCCCAACAGGGGGCACTAATGAAAAACTGTTTTTT. The encoded protein is CASSPTGGTNEKLFF.

The rearrangement joins TRBV28 to TRBJ1-2; TRBD1 agrees at 7 bases. Germline lookup yields CDR1 MDHEN and CDR2 SYDVKM. The CDR3 totals 14 residues. J was trimmed by 4 bases and V by 4 bases; bases with no gene match: 6. The CDR3 DNA reads TGTGCCAGCAGTTCACAGGGGCGCGGCTATGGCTACACCTTC. It translates to CASSSQGRGYGYTF.

The chain employs TRBV7-8 and TRBJ1-1; TRBD1 matches at 7 bases. This CDR3 is 15 amino acids long. V gave up 4 bases and J gave up 1 base; unmatched junction bases: 6. Germline V gene lookup returns CDR1 SGHVS and CDR2 FQNEAQ. The CDR3 loop is CASSSIRDRNTEAFF. The CDR3 nucleotides are TGTGCCAGCAGCTCGATACGGGACAGGAACACTGAAGCTTTCTTT.

The chain has TRBV2 and TRBJ1-5; tentatively, D is TRBD1 (5 bases). CDR1 is SNHLY and CDR2 is FYNNEI in the germline V gene. The CDR3 spans 15 residues. V lost 2 bases and J lost 3, with 11 bases in between. This CDR3 is CASSEMGGDNQPQHF. DNA for the CDR3: TGTGCCAGCAGTGAAATGGGGGGAGACAATCAGCCCCAGCATTTT.

This chain links TRBV27 with TRBJ2-1; 7 positions agree with TRBD2. V gave up 6 bases and J gave up 5 bases; unmatched junction bases: 10. CDR3 length: 15 amino acids. Germline CDR1 and CDR2: MNHEY and SMNVEV (reference sequence). In nucleotides, the CDR3 is TGTGCCAGCAGCCCCCCGGGACTAAAAAACAATGAGCAGTTCTTC. Translation: CASSPPGLKNNEQFF.

The chain carries TRBV30 and TRBJ1-3, with D unclear. CDR1 is GTSNPN, CDR2 SVGIG, per germline (reference sequence). The CDR3 spans 14 residues. V lost 1 base and J lost 4, with 11 bases in between. In DNA form, the CDR3 reads TGTGCCTGGAGTGGGGGAGCGGGCGGAAACACCATATATTTT. It specifies CAWSGGAGGNTIYF.

This chain connects TRBV5-1 to TRBJ2-5, with no clear D. V lost 0 bases to trimming and J lost 5 bases, with 11 bases between them. Germline CDR1 SGHRS, CDR2 YFSETQ. The CDR3 loop spans 14 amino acids. The CDR3 sequence: CASSLVSTFETQYF. In nucleotides, the CDR3 is TGCGCCAGCAGCTTGGTGTCTACTTTTGAGACCCAGTACTTC.